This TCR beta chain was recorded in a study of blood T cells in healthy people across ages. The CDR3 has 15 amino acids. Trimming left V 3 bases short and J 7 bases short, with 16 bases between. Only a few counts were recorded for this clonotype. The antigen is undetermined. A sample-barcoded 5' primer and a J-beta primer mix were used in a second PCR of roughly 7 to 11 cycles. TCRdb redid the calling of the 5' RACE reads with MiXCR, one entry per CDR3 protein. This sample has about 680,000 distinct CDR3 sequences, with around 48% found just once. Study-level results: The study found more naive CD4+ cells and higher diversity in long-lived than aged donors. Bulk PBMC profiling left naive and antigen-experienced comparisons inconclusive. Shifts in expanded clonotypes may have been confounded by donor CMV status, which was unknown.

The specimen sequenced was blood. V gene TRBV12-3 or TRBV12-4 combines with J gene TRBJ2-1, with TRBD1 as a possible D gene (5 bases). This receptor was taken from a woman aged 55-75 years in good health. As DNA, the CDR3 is TGTGCCAGCAGTTTCCGCAGGGATTCCGCAAATGAGCAGTTCTTC. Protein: CASSFRRDSANEQFF.